Described below is a single T cell receptor beta chain sequence and its context. The target antigen is unknown. This sample also contains other DNA sequences that code for the same CDR3. The data are from a study of shared clonotypes between healthy human individuals. Findings and limits, study-wide: Researchers found naive subsets generally carried larger estimated richness than memory subsets. Depth of sequencing was expected to influence donor clonotype sharing. Sharing across four donors was seen in 4% to 6.5% of naive CD4 clonotypes.

The authors split each subset's genomic DNA evenly across several immunoSEQ plates. Profiled with immunoSEQ multiplex PCR; TCRdb holds only in-frame clones, not every one. The sample carries about 2 million clones, less than 95% recorded once. CD45RO-negative, CCR7-selected cells formed the naive CD8 fraction, which excluded terminally differentiated effector memory CD45RA+ cells. Germline-derived CDR1 and CDR2 are GTSNPN and SVGIG (reference sequence). Trimming cost V 1 base and J 4 bases, with 8 bases left between them. CDR3 length: 12 amino acids. Specimen: naive CD8+ T cells sorted from blood. V usage is TRBV30 and J usage is TRBJ2-7; D unclear. The origin of this receptor is a young man in good health. This CDR3 is CAWSADTYEQYF. The CDR3 DNA follows: TGTGCCTGGAGTGCTGACACTTACGAGCAGTACTTC.